Listed below are T cell receptor beta chains from one sample, sequenced in a study of blood T cell repertoires in COVID-19. TCRdb's table, derived via immunoSEQ multiplex PCR, lists solely in-frame clones and lacks some. The table records 100,000 or so clones, 65% to 90% of them present only once. Sample: peripheral blood. Receptor source: a man in his forties or fifties with acute or convalescent COVID-19. CDR3s include the opening cysteine and the closing phenylalanine or tryptophan. The D gene is left open where the match is weak. Not every row has a clone size; where given, it reads once, few, many or a size class.

>NA|TRBJ1-1|NA|TRBV7-3|13
TGTGCCAGCAGCTTACGGTGGAGCACTGAAGCTTTCTTT
CASSLRWSTEAFF
>NA|TRBJ2-2|NA|TRBV27|14
TGTGCCAGCAGTCACGCTCAGGGCACCGGGGAGCTGTTTTTT
CASSHAQGTGELFF
>NA|TRBJ1-5|NA|TRBV2|15
TGTGCCAGCAGCCGACTGCGAGGGGAGGATCAGCCCCAGCATTTT
CASSRLRGEDQPQHF
>TRBD1|TRBJ2-7|once|TRBV24-1|13
TGTGCCACCTCAGACAGGGGCTCCTACGAGCAGTACTTC
CATSDRGSYEQYF
>NA|TRBJ1-5|NA|TRBV2|15
TGTGCCAGCAGTGGGCAGGGGCTGGCAAATCAGCCCCAGCATTTT
CASSGQGLANQPQHF
>TRBD1|TRBJ2-5|NA|TRBV2|14
TGTGCCAGCATCCCGGAACAGGGGCCAGAGACCCAGTACTTC
CASIPEQGPETQYF
>NA|TRBJ2-6|NA|TRBV11-2|18
TGTGCCAGCAGCTTAGAAGGGGCCACCTCTGTTGGGGCCAACGTCCTGACTTTC
CASSLEGATSVGANVLTF
>NA|TRBJ2-1|NA|TRBV29-1|12
TGCAGCGTTGAGCAGGCTAACAATGAGCAGTTCTTC
CSVEQANNEQFF
>NA|TRBJ1-1|few|TRBV2|15
TGTGCCAGCAGTGAAGCGCGGCAGCTGAACACTGAAGCTTTCTTT
CASSEARQLNTEAFF
>TRBD1|TRBJ1-6|once|TRBV19|17
TGTGCCAGTAGCCCTATCCCTCTCGTACAGGGGGCGTCTTCCCTCCACTTT
CASSPIPLVQGASSLHF
>NA|TRBJ1-1|NA|TRBV7-3|12
TGTGCCAGCAGTTCAGGGCGGACTGAAGCTTTCTTT
CASSSGRTEAFF
>NA|TRBJ2-1|NA|TRBV7-9|18
TGTGCCAGCAGCTTAGCTGGTCTAGCCGCTAGCTCCTACAATGAGCAGTTCTTC
CASSLAGLAASSYNEQFF